This T cell receptor (beta chain) is from a study of cytomegalovirus exposure and HLA in healthy donors. PCR was performed using 60 Vbeta and 13 Jbeta primers. TCRdb's copy holds only in-frame clones and misses some; the assay was immunoSEQ multiplex PCR. The table includes under 200,000 clones, 75% detected once. The CDR3 contains 13 residues. Trimming took 5 bases from V and 6 from J; bases not matched to a gene: 5. Germline CDR1 reads PRHDT; CDR2 reads FYEKMQ (reference sequence). This sequence was found in a woman aged 40 to 49 in good health and CMV-seropositive. The sample was PBMCs. The V and J genes are TRBV13 and TRBJ2-7, with TRBD1 identical over 9 bases. The CDR3 region has the DNA TGTGCCAGCAGCGTGGACAGGGGCGGCGAGCAGTACTTC. Translating it yields CASSVDRGGEQYF.